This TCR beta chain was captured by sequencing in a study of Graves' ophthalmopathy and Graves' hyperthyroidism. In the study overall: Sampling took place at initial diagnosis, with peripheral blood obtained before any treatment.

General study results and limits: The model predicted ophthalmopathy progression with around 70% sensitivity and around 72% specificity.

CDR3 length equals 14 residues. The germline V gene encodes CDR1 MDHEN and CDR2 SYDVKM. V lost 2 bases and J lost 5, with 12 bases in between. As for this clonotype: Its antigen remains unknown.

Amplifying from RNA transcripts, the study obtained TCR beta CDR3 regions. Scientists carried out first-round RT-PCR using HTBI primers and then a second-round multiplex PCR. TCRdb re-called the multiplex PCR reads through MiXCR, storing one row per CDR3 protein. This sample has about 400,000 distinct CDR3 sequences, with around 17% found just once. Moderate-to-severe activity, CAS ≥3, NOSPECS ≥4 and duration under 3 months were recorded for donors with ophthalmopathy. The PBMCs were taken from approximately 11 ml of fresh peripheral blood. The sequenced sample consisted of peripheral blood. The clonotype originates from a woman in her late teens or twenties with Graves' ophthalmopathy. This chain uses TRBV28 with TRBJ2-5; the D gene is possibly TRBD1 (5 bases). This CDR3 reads CASSLDSLQETQYF. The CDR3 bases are TGTGCCAGCAGTTTAGACAGTCTACAGGAGACCCAGTACTTC. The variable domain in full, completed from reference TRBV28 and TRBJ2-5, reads DVKVTQSSRYLVKRTGEKVFLECVQDMDHENMFWYRQDPGLGLRLIYFSYDVKMKEKGDIPEGYSVSREKKERFSLILESASTNQTSMYLCASSLDSLQETQYFGPGTRLLVL.